Listed below are T cell receptor beta chains from one sample, sequenced in a study of Tregs in tolerant kidney transplant recipients. Libraries were prepared by immunoSEQ multiplex PCR; TCRdb keeps only in-frame clonotypes and omits some of them. The sample carries around 98,000 clones, more than 85% recorded once. The sequences come from CD4+ T cells from blood, collected before the transplant. The receptor source for this set is a human donor who received a combined kidney and bone marrow transplant. The conserved cysteine and the conserved F or W are not part of the CDR3 here.

j_call: TRBJ2-5; v_call: TRBV5-4; cdr3_length: 13; cdr3_aa: ASSPIRQAGETQY
j_call: TRBJ1-1; v_call: TRBV11-2; cdr3_length: 14; cdr3_aa: ASSRKQGPLNTEAF
j_call: TRBJ2-1; v_call: TRBV10-1; cdr3_length: 10; cdr3_aa: ASSGTTNEQF
j_call: TRBJ2-5; v_call: TRBV4-3; cdr3_length: 13; cdr3_aa: ASSQEAISQETQY
j_call: TRBJ2-3; v_call: TRBV7-9; cdr3_length: 14; cdr3_aa: ASSLIRGGSTDTQY
j_call: TRBJ2-1; v_call: TRBV7-6; cdr3_length: 11; cdr3_aa: ASSLAAGQGEF
j_call: TRBJ2-7; v_call: TRBV19; cdr3_length: 16; cdr3_aa: ASSIMPSGRIESYEQY
j_call: TRBJ1-2; v_call: TRBV13; cdr3_length: 13; cdr3_aa: ASSSQGKGGDGYT
j_call: TRBJ1-3; v_call: TRBV12-2; cdr3_length: 13; cdr3_aa: ASRLDRDPGNTIY
j_call: TRBJ2-7; v_call: TRBV5-1; cdr3_length: 13; cdr3_aa: ASSSRTSDTYEQY
j_call: TRBJ1-2; v_call: TRBV5-4; cdr3_length: 14; cdr3_aa: ASSPTSSGGNYGYT
j_call: TRBJ2-7; v_call: TRBV9; cdr3_length: 14; cdr3_aa: ASSPPGVAGVYEQY
j_call: TRBJ2-3; v_call: TRBV30; cdr3_length: 13; cdr3_aa: AWSAGFTGTDTQY
j_call: TRBJ2-1; v_call: TRBV4-1; cdr3_length: 16; cdr3_aa: ASSRHPPGLADFNEQF
j_call: TRBJ2-7; v_call: TRBV5-4; cdr3_length: 13; cdr3_aa: ASSSYLGSEGEQY
j_call: TRBJ1-6; v_call: TRBV20-1; cdr3_length: 9; cdr3_aa: SAAGDSPLH
j_call: TRBJ2-7; v_call: TRBV27; cdr3_length: 12; cdr3_aa: ASRPWDSSYEQY
j_call: TRBJ2-7; v_call: TRBV28; cdr3_length: 15; cdr3_aa: ASRRMGLTTSPYEQY